The entry below gives a single T cell receptor beta chain sequence along with its context. TCRdb keeps only in-frame clones here, not all; method: immunoSEQ multiplex PCR. The sample includes 150,000 to 200,000 clones, over 80% of them seen just once. What the recovered Cohort 3 donors had was two negative PCRs, clearance, or symptom resolution. This CDR3 has 16 residues. Trimming took off 6 bases at V and 3 bases at J, with 19 bases between the two ends. Germline V gene lookup returns CDR1 MGHRA and CDR2 YSYEKL. This sample stems from a study of blood T cell repertoires in COVID-19. Study in general: Samples of COVID-19 (acute and convalescent) were obtained from the United States, Italy and Spain.

This chain connects TRBV4-1 to TRBJ2-3, with a tentative D call TRBD2 (5 bases). This TCR derives from a woman between 45 and 65 years old who had recovered from COVID-19. The sequenced sample was PBMCs or T cells enriched from blood (not recorded which). The CDR3 bases are TGCGCCAGCAGATTAGGAAGTGCGGGCGGGACAGATACGCAGTATTTT. Protein product: CASRLGSAGGTDTQYF.